The sample holds one count of the clone carrying this T cell receptor (beta chain). All enrollees were roughly 18 to 90 years old and from 20 to 25 US areas. Assignments of participants to cohorts depended upon their own reported clinical history. Up to 2 weeks before entering the study, exposed participants had met a COVID-19 case. The data belong to a study of blood T cell repertoires in COVID-19. The data were produced by immunoSEQ multiplex PCR, yet TCRdb's version contains in-frame clones alone and is incomplete. The sample carries about 430,000 clones, around nine tenths recorded once. Looked up from germline, CDR1 is SGHTA and CDR2 is FQGNSA. There are 18 residues in the CDR3. The ends lost 1 base at V and 4 bases at J; junction bases unmatched: 8.

Source material: PBMCs or T cells enriched from blood (not recorded which). This receptor was taken from a woman under 30 who had been exposed to COVID-19. The V call is TRBV7-2, the J call TRBJ2-3; 13 bases align to TRBD2. DNA of the CDR3: TGTGCCAGCAGCTTAGGGTGGACTAGCGGGAGAGACCCAGATACGCAGTATTTT. It yields the protein CASSLGWTSGRDPDTQYF.